Listed below are T cell receptor beta chains from one sample, sequenced in a study of blood T cell repertoires in COVID-19. Produced via immunoSEQ multiplex PCR; TCRdb's table is partial and in-frame only. The sample records about 180,000 clones, less than 90% being singletons. Sequencing was performed on PBMCs or T cells enriched from blood (not recorded which). The receptors here all came from a human donor with acute COVID-19. The donor label of this sample is uncertain. Each CDR3 is given with its conserved first and last residue. A D gene is named only where the DNA matches it firmly.

j_call | v_call | d_call | cdr3_aa | cdr3_nt
TRBJ2-5 | TRBV7-2 | TRBD2 | CASSLVASGGIQETQYF | TGTGCCAGCAGCTTAGTGGCTAGCGGGGGGATCCAAGAGACCCAGTACTTC
TRBJ2-5 | TRBV7-9 | - | CASSLVGGQTQYF | TGTGCCAGCAGCTTAGTTGGGGGCCAGACCCAGTACTTC
TRBJ2-3 | TRBV30 | - | CAWSASVSDTQYF | TGTGCCTGGAGTGCCTCCGTTTCAGATACGCAGTATTTT
TRBJ2-7 | TRBV5-1 | - | CASSLEDVPYEQYF | TGCGCCAGCAGCTTAGAGGATGTCCCCTACGAGCAGTACTTC
TRBJ2-7 | TRBV28 | - | CASSEGGSKGYEQYF | TGTGCCAGCAGCGAGGGGGGGAGCAAGGGCTACGAGCAGTACTTC
TRBJ2-1 | TRBV12-3/TRBV12-4 | - | CASSSSGYNEQFF | TGTGCCAGCAGTTCCTCAGGTTACAATGAGCAGTTCTTC
TRBJ2-2 | TRBV9 | TRBD2 | CASSVGTSGGVNTGELFF | TGTGCCAGCAGCGTAGGGACTAGCGGGGGAGTGAACACCGGGGAGCTGTTTTTT
TRBJ1-4 | TRBV19 | - | CASSIGGQPTNEKLFF | TGTGCCAGTAGTATAGGAGGACAGCCAACTAATGAAAAACTGTTTTTT
TRBJ2-7 | TRBV9 | TRBD1 | CASSVAQGHSYEQYF | TGTGCCAGCAGCGTAGCACAGGGGCACTCCTACGAGCAGTACTTC
TRBJ2-1 | TRBV9 | - | CASSVSGSGDLGNEQFF | TGTGCCAGCAGCGTATCCGGGTCGGGGGATCTTGGAAATGAGCAGTTCTTC
TRBJ1-2 | TRBV6-5 | - | CASSTQGVGGYTF | TGTGCCAGCAGTACACAGGGCGTGGGAGGCTACACCTTC
TRBJ1-3 | TRBV5-4 | TRBD1 | CASSRGQGAGNTIYF | TGTGCCAGCAGCCGAGGACAGGGGGCCGGAAACACCATATATTTT
TRBJ2-2 | TRBV5-1 | - | CASSFRGQNTGELFF | TGCGCCAGCAGCTTCAGGGGCCAGAACACCGGGGAGCTGTTTTTT
TRBJ2-3 | TRBV12-3/TRBV12-4 | - | CASGRQTDTQYF | TGTGCCAGCGGGCGACAGACAGATACGCAGTATTTT
TRBJ2-7 | TRBV2 | - | CASSGLLSYEQYF | TGTGCCAGTTCGGGACTCCTCTCCTACGAGCAGTACTTC